This entry is about one T cell receptor beta chain. Antigen: not known. Other DNA sequences in the same sample also yield this CDR3. The length of the CDR3 is 14 residues. Trimming took off 4 bases at V and 1 base at J, with 11 bases between the two ends. Germline V gene data show CDR1 as SGHDT and CDR2 as YYEEEE. This sample is drawn from a study of shared clonotypes between healthy human individuals. This table comes from immunoSEQ multiplex PCR, and its TCRdb copy is limited to in-frame clones, with some not included. The sample lists 2 million to 2.5 million clones, more than 85% occurring once. Study findings and constraints: About 5% of naive CD4 clonotypes were shared across several donors. Clonotypes which were not shared had lower generation probabilities than clonotypes that all four donors shared.

V usage is TRBV5-6 and J usage is TRBJ2-5; D not certain. Sample: naive CD4+ T cells from PBMCs. Subset: CD45RA+ positively selected. This receptor was obtained from a man younger than 35 in good health. Some clones in this sample may be carry-over from other donors' samples. CDR3 DNA: TGTGCCAGCAGCCCCGGACCGGTCCAAGAGACCCAGTACTTC. Residues: CASSPGPVQETQYF.